Listed here are 20 T cell receptor delta chains from one sample, sequenced in a study of Vδ1+ human thymocytes. Regarding the study as a whole: In the thymus, TRG and TRD repertoires looked highly polyclonal with Gaussian CDR3 lengths.

The template was reverse-transcribed extracted RNA. Multiplex PCR used pooled V-gene forward primers and a constant-region reverse primer to amplify CDR3s. TCRdb called clones from the multiplex PCR reads again using CATT. The data contain about 55,000 delta-chain clones, 15% to 20% of them seen just once; the ten biggest clones take up around 0.5%. The antigens these receptors bind are not known. Sample: Vdelta1+ gamma-delta thymocytes from the thymus. Subset described: FACS-sorted CD3+ TCRalphabeta- TCRVdelta1+ TCRVdelta2- thymocytes. Receptors were obtained from a boy less than two years old who had congenital heart surgery.

This clone was observed a few times. This rearrangement joins TRDV1 to TRDJ2; 9 bases match TRDD3. J lost 0 bases, V lost 2 bases, and 16 bases had no gene match. Per the germline V gene, CDR1 is TSWWSYY and CDR2 is QGS. The CDR3 spans 21 residues. The CDR3 DNA is TGTGCTCTTGGGGAATCCCATCCCCGGGGGATACCCTACACTTTGACAGCACAACTCTTCTTT. Protein sequence: CALGESHPRGIPYTLTAQLFF.

The chain links TRDV1 to TRDJ1, with 9 bases lining up with TRDD2. The germline gives CDR1 TSWWSYY, CDR2 QGS. Trimming at V came to 4 bases and at J to 0 bases, leaving 21 bases not matched to a gene. The CDR3 runs 21 residues. The CDR3 DNA sequence: TGTGCTCTTGGGGTCCCTTCCTACGCTACTTTGGGGATCCCATACACCGATAAACTCATCTTT. Its translation: CALGVPSYATLGIPYTDKLIF.

The genes are TRDV1 and TRDJ1, with 8 bases matching TRDD3. The junction had 11 bases not matched to a gene; V was cut back by 5 bases and J by 0 bases. The CDR3 has 17 residues. Germline V gene data show CDR1 as TSWWSYY and CDR2 as QGS. CDR3 DNA: TGTGCTCTTGGGAACCACCTACTGGGGGTCTACACCGATAAACTCATCTTT. Its translation is CALGNHLLGVYTDKLIF.

This clone was seen more than once but under ten times. V and J are TRDV1 and TRDJ1; D possibly corresponds to TRDD3 (6 bases). Germline CDR1 is TSWWSYY and CDR2 is QGS. The CDR3 is 17 amino acids. Trimming removed 4 bases from V and 1 base from J, with 19 bases in between. This CDR3 is CALGGNWEKGSTDKLIF. Here the CDR3 DNA reads TGTGCTCTTGGGGGAAACTGGGAGAAAGGGTCCACCGATAAACTCATCTTT.

There are a few counts of this clone. The chain carries TRDV1 and TRDJ1; 8 positions match TRDD3. Germline CDR1 is TSWWSYY and CDR2 is QGS. Trimming removed 5 bases from V and 8 bases from J; junction bases left unmatched: 40. The CDR3 contains 24 residues. In DNA, the CDR3 is TGTGCTCTTGGGACCCATACTACGGGCGGGAGGGCAACTGGGGGCTGGTATAATATCCCGAAACTCATCTTT. This translates into CALGTHTTGGRATGGWYNIPKLIF.

This clone was observed a few times. The chain recombines TRDV1 with TRDJ1; unclear D gene. The CDR3 loop spans 12 amino acids. V was shortened by 1 base and J by 3 bases, with 3 bases between the two germline ends. Germline values: CDR1 TSWWSYY, CDR2 QGS. This chain's CDR3 is CALGERSDKLIF. CDR3 bases: TGTGCTCTTGGGGAACGGTCCGATAAACTCATCTTT.

The chain recombines TRDV1 with TRDJ1, with 10 bases aligning to TRDD3. The CDR3 is made up of 19 amino acids. Germline trimming cut 0 bases from V and 2 bases from J; bases unmatched to any gene: 12. The germline gives CDR1 TSWWSYY, CDR2 QGS. In nucleotides, the CDR3 is TGTGCTCTTGGGGAACTCGGTAGCGCGGACTGGGGGATGACCGATAAACTCATCTTT. It yields the protein CALGELGSADWGMTDKLIF.

V is TRDV3 and J is TRDJ3, with 8 bases fitting TRDD3. V shed 4 bases, J shed 0 bases, and the junction held 11 bases outside the gene matches. The germline CDR1 and CDR2 sequences are TVYSNPD and GDNSRS (reference sequence). The CDR3 totals 18 residues. DNA for the CDR3: TGTGCCTATCTACTGGGGGTCTTAAGCTCCTGGGACACCCGACAGATGTTTTTC. Residues: CAYLLGVLSSWDTRQMFF.

Only a few counts were recorded for this clone. This sequence joins TRDV1 and TRDJ1; perhaps TRDD2 as D (5 bases). Germline lookup yields CDR1 TSWWSYY and CDR2 QGS. V lost 0 bases and J 0 bases, leaving 17 bases between the germline ends. This CDR3 is built from 18 residues. CDR3 bases: TGTGCTCTTGGGGAACTCGCCTACCCGTGTGCGAACACCGATAAACTCATCTTT. This translates into CALGELAYPCANTDKLIF.

The V and J genes are TRDV1 and TRDJ1; either TRDD2 or TRDD3 may supply D (8 bases each). CDR3 length equals 22 residues. Per the germline V gene, CDR1 is TSWWSYY and CDR2 is QGS. Deletions cut 5 bases from V and 4 bases from J, with 38 bases between. The CDR3 DNA follows: TGTGCTCTTGGGCCACGCTCGGCCTTCCTAAAATCGAGGGTGGGGATACACGATAAACTCATCTTT. It codes for CALGPRSAFLKSRVGIHDKLIF.

The chain is built from TRDV3 and TRDJ1, with D perhaps matching TRDD2 (9 bases). V was cut by 2 bases and J by 0 bases, with 31 bases left in between. Germline CDR1 reads TVYSNPD; CDR2 reads GDNSRS (reference sequence). The CDR3 sequence is 20 residues long. CDR3 amino acids: CAFPTFLRKLGVYNTDKLIF. The CDR3 DNA follows: TGTGCCTTTCCGACCTTCCTACGGAAACTGGGGGTCTACAACACCGATAAACTCATCTTT.

This clone was found a few times. V and J are TRDV1 and TRDJ1; 13 bases align to TRDD3. Germline V lookup: CDR1 TSWWSYY, CDR2 QGS. CDR3 length: 22 residues. The V gene end was trimmed by 0 bases and the J gene end by 3 bases; junction bases not matched to a gene: 19. CDR3: CALGELAFLLHWGIRAADKLIF. CDR3 in DNA: TGTGCTCTTGGGGAACTAGCGTTCCTACTTCACTGGGGGATACGCGCAGCCGATAAACTCATCTTT.

As to this clone: One base away lies a much larger clone, so this may be a sequencing read error. The identical CDR3 is also encoded by other nucleotide sequences in the sample. The V gene is TRAV29/DV5, the J gene TRDJ1; D perhaps matches TRDD3 (6 bases). Germline V CDR1 and CDR2: NSMFDY, ISSIKDK. This CDR3 contains 14 residues. CDR3 coding DNA: TGTGCGGCAAGCTTTTTACGGCTGGGGGATAAACTCATCTTT. This translates into CAASFLRLGDKLIF.

This clone came up a few times. The chain links TRDV1 to TRDJ1; TRDD3 matches at 10 bases. The CDR3 has 24 residues. Germline CDR1 reads TSWWSYY; CDR2 reads QGS. V lost 1 base to trimming and J lost 2 bases; unmatched junction nucleotides: 28. The CDR3 region is CALGEPLGLGDRVPQGGWTDKLIF. The CDR3 nucleotides read TGTGCTCTTGGGGAACCCTTGGGGCTGGGGGATAGGGTCCCCCAAGGAGGGTGGACCGATAAACTCATCTTT.

The chain carries TRDV1 and TRDJ1; 11 bases map to TRDD3. The V gene's germline CDR1 is TSWWSYY and CDR2 QGS. There are 15 residues in the CDR3. With 5 bases clipped from V and 9 bases from J, the junction kept 11 bases outside the gene matches. The CDR3 region is CALGNPNWGIYELIF. As DNA, the CDR3 is TGTGCTCTTGGGAACCCTAACTGGGGGATATATGAACTCATCTTT.

The V and J genes are TRDV1 and TRDJ1, with TRDD3 matching 11 bases. Germline V gene lookup returns CDR1 TSWWSYY and CDR2 QGS. CDR3 length equals 19 residues. Trimming took 3 bases from V and 2 from J; bases not matched to a gene: 14. As DNA, the CDR3 is TGTGCTCTTGGGGACCCCGGATACTGGGGGATAATCGATACCGATAAACTCATCTTT. Its protein is CALGDPGYWGIIDTDKLIF.

In this sample, this clone turned up a few times. The V and J genes are TRDV1 and TRDJ1, with 9 bases identical to TRDD3. Germline values: CDR1 TSWWSYY, CDR2 QGS. The CDR3 length is 21 residues. V dropped 4 bases and J dropped 0; count of bases not matched to a gene: 21. The CDR3 sequence: CALGGPSTPYWGNEYTDKLIF. CDR3 nucleotides: TGTGCTCTTGGGGGGCCCTCAACCCCGTACTGGGGGAACGAGTACACCGATAAACTCATCTTT.

The chain joins TRDV1 to TRDJ1, with 11 bases identical to TRDD3. The CDR3 runs to 18 residues. CDR1 is TSWWSYY, CDR2 QGS, per germline. V lost 2 bases to trimming and J lost 0 bases; unmatched junction nucleotides: 8. CDR3 protein: CALGEGVWGIQYTDKLIF. For the CDR3, the DNA is TGTGCTCTTGGGGAAGGCGTCTGGGGGATACAGTACACCGATAAACTCATCTTT.

This sequence joins TRDV1 and TRDJ1, with 10 bases lining up with TRDD3. From germline, CDR1 is TSWWSYY and CDR2 QGS. The CDR3 runs to 20 residues. With 0 bases clipped from V and 7 bases from J, the junction kept 20 bases outside the gene matches. CDR3 in DNA: TGTGCTCTTGGGGAACTATTTCGGTTGTCTGGGGGATATACGGCCGGTAAACTCATCTTT. Protein sequence: CALGELFRLSGGYTAGKLIF.

This sequence joins TRDV1 and TRDJ1; 9 nucleotides match TRDD3. V dropped 4 bases and J dropped 5; count of bases not matched to a gene: 17. This CDR3 contains 18 residues. Germline V lookup: CDR1 TSWWSYY, CDR2 QGS. DNA of the CDR3: TGTGCTCTTGGGGGCTCTACGTCGTGGGGGATAGTGCCTGATAAACTCATCTTT. As protein: CALGGSTSWGIVPDKLIF.